These 21 T cell receptor beta chains were all obtained from the same sample, sequenced in a study of shared clonotypes between healthy human individuals. Assay: immunoSEQ multiplex PCR; the TCRdb copy retains only in-frame clones and omits some. The table includes some 300,000 clones, 70% to 75% detected once. The source material was memory CD4+ T cells sorted from blood. Specified subset: CD45RA-negative fraction. The receptors derive from a man younger than 40 in good health.

J is TRBJ2-3 and V is TRBV5-6; weak D call: TRBD2 (5 bases). This CDR3 is 16 amino acids long. From germline, CDR1 is SGHDT and CDR2 YYEEEE. With 4 bases removed from V and 4 bases from J, the gap between germline ends came to 19 bases. The CDR3 DNA reads TGTGCCAGCAGCATCAATGCCCGAGGGTGGGCAGATACGCAGTATTTT. Its translation is CASSINARGWADTQYF.

The J gene is TRBJ2-3, the V gene TRBV5-8; 8 bases are shared with TRBD1. The ends lost 6 bases at V and 3 bases at J; junction bases unmatched: 3. CDR3 length equals 13 residues. The germline V gene encodes CDR1 SGHTS and CDR2 YDEGEE. CDR3 region: CASTQGATDTQYF. CDR3 DNA: TGTGCCAGCACCCAGGGGGCAACAGATACGCAGTATTTT.

The rearrangement uses TRBV2 and TRBJ2-7; 7 bases agree with TRBD1. J was trimmed by 3 bases and V by 7 bases; bases with no gene match: 9. The CDR3 loop spans 14 amino acids. CDR1 and CDR2 from the germline V gene are SNHLY and FYNNEI. This CDR3 is CASNLQGSGYEQYF. The CDR3 DNA sequence: TGTGCCAGCAATTTACAGGGGAGTGGCTACGAGCAGTACTTC.

J is TRBJ2-7 and V is TRBV11-2, with D tentatively TRBD2 (5 bases). This CDR3 spans 13 amino acids. CDR1 is SGHAT, CDR2 FQNNGV, per germline. Trimming cost V 5 bases and J 4 bases, with 12 bases left between them. The CDR3, as DNA: TGTGCCAGCAGCCATGACCGGGGATACGAGCAGTACTTC. Translated: CASSHDRGYEQYF. The variable domain in full, completed from reference TRBV11-2 and TRBJ2-7, reads EAGVAQSPRYKIIEKRQSVAFWCNPISGHATLYWYQQILGQGPKLLIQFQNNGVVDDSQLPKDRFSAERLKGVDSTLKIQPAKLEDSAVYLCASSHDRGYEQYFGPGTRLTVT.

This clone appeared many times. The J gene is TRBJ2-1, the V gene TRBV9; TRBD2 matches at 7 bases. Germline V gene lookup returns CDR1 SGDLS and CDR2 YYNGEE. Germline trimming cut 2 bases from V and 1 base from J; bases unmatched to any gene: 3. The CDR3 has 15 amino acids. The CDR3 DNA reads TGTGCCAGCAGCGTGGGACTACCTTCCTACAATGAGCAGTTCTTC. Residues: CASSVGLPSYNEQFF.

The V call is TRBV7-9, the J call TRBJ2-7; possible D gene TRBD1, 5 bases. Trimming shortened V by 4 bases and J by 6 bases, and 16 bases separated the two germline ends. This CDR3 contains 14 residues. The germline gives CDR1 SEHNR, CDR2 FQNEAQ (reference sequence). CDR3: CASSSYRDSREQYF. The CDR3 nucleotides are TGTGCCAGCAGCTCCTACAGAGACAGCCGCGAGCAGTACTTC.

The chain recombines TRBV27 with TRBJ2-1, with D possibly called TRBD1 or TRBD2 (5 bases each). The V gene lost 7 bases and the J gene lost 0 bases, with 13 bases spanning the gap. CDR1 and CDR2 (germline): MNHEY, SMNVEV (reference sequence). This CDR3 spans 15 amino acids. The CDR3 spells CASTRGVSSYNEQFF. CDR3 DNA: TGTGCCAGCACCCGGGGCGTATCCTCCTACAATGAGCAGTTCTTC.

The chain employs TRBV10-3 and TRBJ2-2, with 12 bases identical to TRBD1. This CDR3 has 20 residues. Germline V lookup: CDR1 ENHRY, CDR2 SYGVKD. The V segment lost 6 bases and the J segment 3 bases; nucleotides outside the gene matches: 17. As DNA, the CDR3 is TGTGCCATCAGCAAAAGCCTCCGGGACAGGGGGCAGGATGACACCGGGGAGCTGTTTTTT. Translating gives CAISKSLRDRGQDDTGELFF.

A remark on this clone: A far larger clone is a single base away, which makes a read error likely. This same CDR3 is encoded by further DNA sequences in the sample. This chain uses TRBV30 with TRBJ1-4, with a weak D call TRBD1 (6 bases). The CDR3 is made up of 12 amino acids. Germline V gene lookup returns CDR1 GTSNPN and CDR2 SVGIG (reference sequence). The DNA of the CDR3 is TGTGCGTCAGGGGCAACTAATGAAAAACTGTTTTTT. This translates into CASGATNEKLFF.

The CDR3 is CASRPLTEAFF. The CDR3 bases are TGTGCCAGCAGGCCCTTGACTGAAGCTTTCTTT. The chain combines TRBV7-9 with TRBJ1-1; D call uncertain. Looked up from germline, CDR1 is SEHNR and CDR2 is FQNEAQ (reference sequence). The CDR3 length is 11 residues. Trimming removed 6 bases at V and 5 bases at J, with 7 bases between.

The J gene is TRBJ2-1, the V gene TRBV5-1, with D uncertain. CDR3 length equals 15 residues. The V gene lost 0 bases and the J gene lost 1 base, with 8 bases spanning the gap. Germline-derived CDR1 and CDR2 are SGHRS and YFSETQ. The CDR3 nucleotides read TGCGCCAGCAGCTTGGAGCCCCAGTCCTACAATGAGCAGTTCTTC. Translation gives CASSLEPQSYNEQFF.

This clone was picked up one time. The chain employs TRBV5-1 and TRBJ2-7; TRBD1 matches 10 bases. This CDR3 is built from 14 residues. Germline CDR1 is SGHRS and CDR2 is YFSETQ. V was clipped by 2 bases and J by 4 bases; unmatched bases: 3. The CDR3 DNA reads as TGCGCCAGCAGCTTTGGGACAGGGGCTTACGAGCAGTACTTC. It codes for CASSFGTGAYEQYF.

The chain uses TRBV6-5 and TRBJ1-3; the D gene is possibly TRBD1 (6 bases). Trimming pared 7 bases from V and 6 bases from J, leaving 19 bases between. The CDR3 is 15 residues long. Germline V lookup: CDR1 MNHEY, CDR2 SVGAGI. Here the CDR3 DNA reads TGTGCCAGCACCACCGGGACACCTATAGAAAACACCATATATTTT. Encoded protein: CASTTGTPIENTIYF.

The gene calls are TRBV28 and TRBJ2-3; TRBD2 matches 8 bases. The V gene's germline CDR1 is MDHEN and CDR2 SYDVKM. Trimming at V came to 6 bases and at J to 0 bases, leaving 8 bases not matched to a gene. The CDR3 covers 16 residues. The DNA of the CDR3 is TGTGCCAGCAGACAGGGTGCGGGGGGTAGCACAGATACGCAGTATTTT. Translating gives CASRQGAGGSTDTQYF.

This clone was seen a single time. The gene calls are TRBV19 and TRBJ2-3; D call uncertain. The CDR3 extends over 15 amino acids. Germline CDR1 is LNHDA and CDR2 is SQIVND (reference sequence). V was trimmed by 7 bases and J by 4 bases, leaving 18 bases between them. CDR3 loop: CASKLSSRSADTQYF. CDR3 bases: TGTGCCAGTAAGTTGTCGTCCAGGTCGGCAGATACGCAGTATTTT.

The chain carries TRBV11-2 and TRBJ2-1, with TRBD2 matching 9 bases. Germline CDR1 SGHAT, CDR2 FQNNGV. V shed 4 bases and J 4 bases; nucleotides not matched to a gene: 5. This CDR3 comprises 15 residues. The chain's CDR3 is CASSSIAGVYNEQFF. The CDR3 DNA is TGTGCCAGCAGCTCGATAGCGGGAGTGTACAATGAGCAGTTCTTC.

There are a few counts of this clone. V gene TRBV19 combines with J gene TRBJ1-2, with D hard to call. CDR1 is LNHDA, CDR2 SQIVND, per germline (reference sequence). CDR3 length: 13 residues. The V end lost 0 bases, the J end lost 0 bases, and 2 bases lay between the germline ends. The CDR3 loop is CASSIDTNYGYTF. CDR3 nucleotide sequence: TGTGCCAGTAGTATAGACACTAACTATGGCTACACCTTC.

This clone was detected a few times. Distinct nucleotide sequences in the sample also encode this CDR3. The rearrangement links TRBV5-1 to TRBJ2-1, with TRBD1 identical over 9 bases. This CDR3 region has 15 residues. The germline V gene encodes CDR1 SGHRS and CDR2 YFSETQ. Trimming took 0 bases from V and 5 from J; bases not matched to a gene: 3. The CDR3 region is CASSLGGTGNNEQFF. CDR3 bases: TGCGCCAGCAGCTTGGGAGGGACAGGGAACAATGAGCAGTTCTTC. Supplemented by reference TRBV5-1 and TRBJ2-1, the full variable domain reads KAGVTQTPRYLIKTRGQQVTLSCSPISGHRSVSWYQQTPGQGLQFLFEYFSETQRNKGNFPGRFSGRQFSNSRSEMNVSTLELGDSALYLCASSLGGTGNNEQFFGPGTRLTVL.

The chain uses TRBV18 and TRBJ2-1, with 10 nucleotides matching TRBD2. V shed 4 bases, J shed 8 bases, and the junction held 8 bases outside the gene matches. This CDR3 region has 15 residues. Germline CDR1 and CDR2: KGHSH and LQKENI. The CDR3 coding sequence is TGTGCCAGCTCACAAGCGGGAGGGCCGGGCTATGAGCAGTTCTTC. Its translation is CASSQAGGPGYEQFF.

V and J are TRBV29-1 and TRBJ1-1, with D possibly being TRBD1 (5 bases). CDR1 is SQVTM, CDR2 ANQGSEA, per germline. The CDR3 sequence is 13 residues long. V was clipped by 7 bases and J by 1 base, with 13 bases between them. Written as DNA, the CDR3 is TGCAGCGCACAGGATGGAAGGAACACTGAAGCTTTCTTT. Translating it yields CSAQDGRNTEAFF.

As for this clone: A much larger clone is a single base away; this may be a read error. The chain links TRBV7-9 to TRBJ2-1; weak D call: TRBD2 (7 bases). Looked up from germline, CDR1 is SEHNR and CDR2 is FQNEAQ (reference sequence). The V gene lost 0 bases and the J gene lost 3 bases, with 15 bases spanning the gap. The CDR3 has 17 residues. The CDR3 spells CASSLASRGAIYNEQFF. CDR3 DNA: TGTGCCAGCAGCTTAGCGTCACGGGGGGCTATCTACAATGAGCAGTTCTTC.